Included here is one T cell receptor (beta chain) sequence, with context. The antigen this receptor binds is unknown. Qualities for individual bases were not recorded, and no much larger clone is one base off. The time point tag for this specimen amounts to: baseline before first vaccination. Vaccinee samples were obtained from the UK trials COV001 and COV002, which included a single-blind randomized controlled phase 2/3 trial of AZD1222 (ChAdOx1 nCoV-19) in healthy adults. Trial participant PBMC samples were collected at day 0 and day 28 after the second dose for TCRbeta chain sequencing. The CDR3 regions of human TCRbeta chains were subjected to immunosequencing. In the source study's methods: Repertoire TCRs were matched against a reference library of SARS-CoV-2-specific TCRs generated with the MIRA antigen-specificity platform. Breadth was defined as the fraction of unique TCRs that were SARS-CoV-2-associated, and depth was defined as the fraction of total T cells that were SARS-CoV-2-associated. Using the MIRA data, every spike-specific TCR was mapped to the spike region that the TCR reacted to and assigned to either a CD4 or a CD8 class. Log10-transformed breadth and depth values were compared by one-way ANOVA with Sidak's multiple comparisons tests. TCRdb stores this immuneACCESS table with in-frame sequences only. Part of the clones is absent; in the studies checked, under half of the shortfall reflects unresolved V genes, and no reason is known for the rest. The DNA was the basis for D and trimming; V, J and clone size are from that table. For this sample the table gives about 68,000 clones, of which about three quarters were detected only once. The ten largest clones take up roughly 12% of the sample.

The sample belongs to a study of T cell responses to AZD1222 COVID-19 vaccine (dated by TCRdb to the early 2020s). Study-level background: AZD1222 recipients with second doses at about 4 weeks or about 12 weeks were pooled, because spike-specific TCR depth and breadth did not differ between schedules. A total of 240 or so trial participants underwent TCR sequencing, of whom approximately 200 had received two doses of AZD1222 and around 25 had received two doses of the MenACWY control vaccine. Enrollment into the trials was organized by age into subgroups of 18-55, 56-69 and 70-plus years, and those subgroups contained approximately 160, 26 and 62 TCR-sequenced participants, respectively. General findings and caveats noted by the study authors: In the small 56-69-year group, the increase in depth fell short of significance, most likely because of low power. A significant rise in spike-specific TCR breadth and depth was observed after two AZD1222 doses relative to day 0 and relative to MenACWY recipients. Conclusions about previously exposed vaccinees were limited because only six AZD1222 recipients were SARS-CoV-2 seropositive at baseline. Reportedly, close to half of the unique spike-specific TCRs recognized epitopes lying outside the regions that are mutated in the B.1.351 and B.1.1.7 variants. Most participants were white British and females outnumbered males, and the authors suggested that clonal diversity may have been underestimated. No day 14 peak-response samples were available, so repertoires were characterized only after the peak T cell response. Vaccine-associated CD4 TCRs spanned the whole spike protein, with dominant responses in regions 160-218 and 743-854.

From a lookup of the germline V gene (reference sequence), CDR1 and CDR2 are LNHDA and SQIVND. V is cut back by 3 bases and J by 8 bases, with 10 bases in the junction unmatched. Counted from cysteine to phenylalanine, this CDR3 has 16 amino acids. CDR3 DNA only is kept here, 48 bases in frame from base 1. The chain joins TRBV19 to TRBJ2-3; 11 of the junction bases match TRBD1. This material consisted of peripheral blood, taken on day 0 of AZD1222 vaccination. The receptor was isolated from an adult in good health. The CDR3 here reads CASSIRTGGLEGTQYF. The DNA sequence is given as TGTGCCAGTAGTATTCGGACAGGGGGCCTAGAAGGTACGCAGTATTTT.